One and the same sample provided the 29 T cell receptor beta chains below, sequenced in a study of cytomegalovirus exposure and HLA in healthy donors. PCR employed 60 Vbeta and 13 Jbeta primers. Sequencing was performed with immunoSEQ multiplex PCR; in TCRdb, only in-frame clones are kept and a portion is missing. Among 150,000 or so clones listed, approximately 86% were seen once. Material for sequencing was PBMCs. These receptors were collected from a male donor in good health and CMV-seronegative.

This clone was observed a handful of times. The genes are TRBV30 and TRBJ2-1; 9 bases fit TRBD2. In germline, CDR1 is GTSNPN, CDR2 SVGIG (reference sequence). The length of the CDR3 is 16 residues. J lost 9 bases, V lost 4 bases, and 16 bases had no gene match. The CDR3 loop reads CAWTDLGLAGLGEQFF. The CDR3, as DNA: TGTGCCTGGACAGACCTGGGGCTAGCGGGGTTGGGTGAGCAGTTCTTC.

This clone was seen once. J is TRBJ2-3 and V is TRBV28, with 9 bases that match TRBD2. Germline assignment: CDR1 MDHEN and CDR2 SYDVKM. CDR3 length: 14 residues. The J segment lost 9 bases and the V segment lost 5 bases, leaving 9 bases of the junction unmatched. CDR3 nucleotides: TGTGCCAGCAGTAAAGGACTAGCGTCCACAACGCAGTATTTT. This sequence encodes CASSKGLASTTQYF.

V and J are TRBV4-3 and TRBJ2-1, with 10 bases fitting TRBD1. Germline-derived CDR1 and CDR2 are LGHNA and YSLEER. The CDR3 sequence is 17 residues long. V shed 0 bases and J 5 bases; nucleotides not matched to a gene: 7. The CDR3 sequence is CASSQEGRTGGNNEQFF. CDR3 DNA: TGCGCCAGCAGCCAAGAGGGGAGGACAGGGGGAAACAATGAGCAGTTCTTC.

V is TRBV13 and J is TRBJ1-5; D is ambiguous. V lost 0 bases to trimming and J lost 3 bases, with 9 bases between them. The CDR3 spans 15 residues. The germline V gene has CDR1 PRHDT and CDR2 FYEKMQ (reference sequence). The CDR3 spells CASSLGNGNNQPQHF. The CDR3 DNA reads as TGTGCCAGCAGCTTAGGAAACGGGAACAATCAGCCCCAGCATTTT.

The rearrangement uses TRBV6-4 and TRBJ2-7, with D possibly being TRBD1 (5 bases). Per the germline V gene, CDR1 is MRHNA and CDR2 is SNTAGT. There are 16 residues in the CDR3. The V end was cut by 8 bases, the J end by 5 bases, with 25 bases between. In DNA form, the CDR3 reads TGTGCCAGCTCTCATATCGGTGGGGCAGGGTTGGACGAGCAGTACTTC. It codes for CASSHIGGAGLDEQYF.

This clone has only a few counts. The V gene is TRBV2, the J gene TRBJ2-2; 8 nucleotides match TRBD1. Germline V gene lookup returns CDR1 SNHLY and CDR2 FYNNEI. CDR3 size: 15 residues. With V trimmed by 2 bases and J by 9 bases, 8 bases remained unmatched. CDR3 residues: CASSELDRVGRELFF. In DNA, the CDR3 is TGTGCCAGCAGTGAATTGGACAGGGTGGGCCGGGAGCTGTTTTTT.

CDR3 loop: CASSDRGTNTEAFF. CDR3 bases: TGTGCCAGCAGTGACAGGGGCACAAACACTGAAGCTTTCTTT. The chain is built from TRBV2 and TRBJ1-1; TRBD1 is a possible D gene (6 bases). This CDR3 has 14 amino acids. Trimming removed 3 bases at V and 2 bases at J, with 10 bases between. CDR1 and CDR2 from the germline V gene are SNHLY and FYNNEI.

V gene TRBV6-5 combines with J gene TRBJ1-2, with 10 bases lining up with TRBD1. The germline V gene encodes CDR1 MNHEY and CDR2 SVGAGI. The CDR3 has 13 residues. V dropped 0 bases and J dropped 14; count of bases not matched to a gene: 6. The CDR3 sequence: CASSYSKDRGLTF. In nucleotides, the CDR3 is TGTGCCAGCAGTTACTCGAAGGACAGGGGGTTGACCTTC.

This chain links TRBV27 with TRBJ2-7; tentatively, D is TRBD2 (5 bases). The germline V gene encodes CDR1 MNHEY and CDR2 SMNVEV (reference sequence). The CDR3 consists of 13 residues. V was clipped by 5 bases and J by 5 bases, with 13 bases between them. CDR3 DNA: TGTGCCAGCAGTCCACCCCTAGCTCACGAGCAGTACTTC. Translating it yields CASSPPLAHEQYF.

J is TRBJ2-1 and V is TRBV27; weak D call: TRBD1 (5 bases). Germline CDR1 MNHEY, CDR2 SMNVEV (reference sequence). V dropped 2 bases and J dropped 2 bases, with 7 bases sitting between them. The CDR3 has 14 amino acids. The CDR3 DNA follows: TGTGCCAGCAGTTTAAGGGGTGCCTACAATGAGCAGTTCTTC. Residues: CASSLRGAYNEQFF.

The rearrangement joins TRBV11-3 to TRBJ2-2; 15 nucleotides line up with TRBD2. The CDR3 extends over 17 amino acids. V shed 6 bases and J 6 bases; nucleotides not matched to a gene: 8. Germline loops: CDR1 SGHNT, CDR2 YENEEA. The CDR3 bases are TGTGCCAGCAGTTCCGGACTAGCGGGAGGGCCAGCCGGGGAGCTGTTTTTT. Amino acids: CASSSGLAGGPAGELFF. The whole variable domain, remainder taken from reference TRBV11-3 and TRBJ2-2, is EAGVVQSPRYKIIEKKQPVAFWCNPISGHNTLYWYLQNLGQGPELLIRYENEEAVDDSQLPKDRFSAERLKGVDSTLKIQPAELGDSAVYLCASSSGLAGGPAGELFFGEGSRLTVL.

The V call is TRBV10-3, the J call TRBJ2-5; D call uncertain. Germline CDR1 reads ENHRY; CDR2 reads SYGVKD. The CDR3 sequence is 12 residues long. V lost 0 bases to trimming and J lost 5 bases, with 4 bases between them. The CDR3 DNA is TGTGCCATCAGTGAGTCCGAGGAGACCCAGTACTTC. The encoded protein is CAISESEETQYF.

This chain links TRBV6-1 with TRBJ1-2, with 7 positions matching TRBD1. CDR1 MNHNS and CDR2 SASEGT come from the germline V gene. V gave up 10 bases and J gave up 6 bases; unmatched junction bases: 8. This CDR3 is built from 12 residues. CDR3 coding DNA: TGTGCCACCAGGGGACAGAGCGATGGCTACACCTTC. It codes for CATRGQSDGYTF.

The rearrangement uses TRBV28 and TRBJ1-5, with D hard to call. Germline CDR1 and CDR2: MDHEN and SYDVKM. The CDR3 is 12 residues long. V lost 3 bases and J lost 7, with 7 bases in between. CDR3 amino acids: CASSFLEQPQHF. CDR3 in DNA: TGTGCCAGCAGTTTTTTAGAGCAGCCCCAGCATTTT.

This chain uses TRBV7-6 with TRBJ2-7; possibly TRBD1 for D (5 bases). The CDR3 spans 16 residues. With 1 base removed from V and 3 bases from J, the gap between germline ends came to 16 bases. Germline V gives CDR1 SGHVS, CDR2 FNYEAQ. CDR3 DNA sequence: TGTGCCAGCAGCTTAGAGGCTGCAGGGTCGGTCTACGAGCAGTACTTC. Its protein product is CASSLEAAGSVYEQYF.

This clone showed up just a few times. Without the conserved terminal phenylalanine or tryptophan, this CDR3 likely stems from a read error. It is unclear where the CDR3 begins or ends on the DNA, so no DNA is shown, and the CDR3 is as TCRdb lists it. The J gene is TRBJ2-7, the V gene TRBV18; the table's D gene call, TRBD1, was not cross checked with the DNA. The CDR3 contains 12 residues when both ends are counted. Germline V gene data show CDR1 as KGHSH and CDR2 as LQKENI. The CDR3 sequence is CASSPAISGQIL.

This clone came up once. This chain joins TRBV5-1 and TRBJ1-2; tentative D call: TRBD1 (5 bases). With 0 bases removed from V and 8 bases from J, the gap between germline ends came to 11 bases. The CDR3 totals 13 residues. The germline V gene has CDR1 SGHRS and CDR2 YFSETQ. The CDR3, as DNA: TGCGCCAGCAGCTTGGCGGGGACTGAAGGCTACACCTTC. Encoded protein: CASSLAGTEGYTF.

This chain uses TRBV10-3 with TRBJ2-7; tentatively, D is TRBD1 (6 bases). The CDR3 runs to 14 residues. Germline-derived CDR1 and CDR2 are ENHRY and SYGVKD. The V end lost 8 bases, the J end lost 1 base, and 15 bases lay between the germline ends. The CDR3, as DNA: TGTGCCATCTTAGACGGGACATCTTCCTACGAGCAGTACTTC. It specifies CAILDGTSSYEQYF.

V gene TRBV19 combines with J gene TRBJ1-1; 9 bases match TRBD1. Unmatched junction bases numbered 9, after V lost 5 bases and J lost 11 bases. There are 13 residues in the CDR3. The germline gives CDR1 LNHDA, CDR2 SQIVND (reference sequence). This chain's CDR3 is CASSPGTGMGAFF. In nucleotides, the CDR3 is TGTGCCAGTAGTCCTGGGACAGGGATGGGGGCTTTCTTT.

V is TRBV4-3 and J is TRBJ2-5; no firm D call. The CDR3 loop spans 13 amino acids. CDR1 and CDR2 from the germline V gene are LGHNA and YSLEER. V gave up 2 bases and J gave up 2 bases, with 6 bases separating them. The CDR3 is CASSQQTQETQYF. The CDR3 DNA sequence: TGCGCCAGCAGCCAACAAACACAAGAGACCCAGTACTTC.

This clone was observed a few times. The rearrangement uses TRBV7-8 and TRBJ2-1; 7 positions agree with TRBD2. The CDR3 covers 16 residues. Trimming cost V 6 bases and J 2 bases; bases outside gene matches: 10. CDR1 and CDR2 from the germline V gene are SGHVS and FQNEAQ. CDR3 protein: CASRPASGRPYNEQFF. CDR3 bases: TGTGCCAGCAGGCCAGCTAGCGGACGACCCTACAATGAGCAGTTCTTC. Together with reference TRBV7-8 and TRBJ2-1, the CDR3 gives the full variable domain: GAGVSQSPRYKVAKRGQDVALRCDPISGHVSLFWYQQALGQGPEFLTYFQNEAQLDKSGLPSDRFFAERPEGSVSTLKIQRTQQEDSAVYLCASRPASGRPYNEQFFGPGTRLTVL.

This clone was seen only once. The chain combines TRBV29-1 with TRBJ2-7; 10 bases map to TRBD2. The germline gives CDR1 SQVTM, CDR2 ANQGSEA. The CDR3 runs 13 residues. V dropped 4 bases and J dropped 4; count of bases not matched to a gene: 4. This CDR3 is CSVVIAGGYEQYF. The CDR3 bases are TGCAGCGTTGTGATAGCGGGAGGATACGAGCAGTACTTC.

This rearrangement joins TRBV4-2 to TRBJ2-5, with TRBD2 identical over 8 bases. Germline CDR1 and CDR2: LGHNA and YNFKEQ. The V segment lost 0 bases and the J segment 5 bases; nucleotides outside the gene matches: 11. This CDR3 has 17 residues. CDR3 bases: TGTGCCAGCAGCCAAGATGGACTAGCCCGGGGACCGGAGACCCAGTACTTC. Residues: CASSQDGLARGPETQYF.

The V gene is TRBV21-1, the J gene TRBJ2-1; the table assigns TRBD2, which was not confirmed against the DNA. TRBV21-1 is a pseudogene. CDR3 length equals 15 residues. Here the CDR3 DNA reads TGTGCCAGCAGCCTGGGACTGAGCTCCTACAATGAGCAGTTCTTC. This encodes CASSLGLSSYNEQFF.

The V and J genes are TRBV5-4 and TRBJ2-3, with a possible D match to TRBD2 (5 bases). The CDR3 is made up of 15 amino acids. The ends were cut back, 3 bases at V and 2 bases at J, with 13 bases in the middle. Germline assignment: CDR1 SGHNT and CDR2 YYREEE (reference sequence). The CDR3 DNA is TGTGCCAGCAGCTACAAAGCGGAGTTCACAGATACGCAGTATTTT. Translating gives CASSYKAEFTDTQYF. The full variable domain, its missing parts supplied by reference TRBV5-4 and TRBJ2-3, is ETGVTQSPTHLIKTRGQQVTLRCSSQSGHNTVSWYQQALGQGPQFIFQYYREEENGRGNFPPRFSGLQFPNYSSELNVNALELDDSALYLCASSYKAEFTDTQYFGPGTRLTVL.

This clone came up a few times. The chain combines TRBV25-1 with TRBJ2-7, with 9 bases matching TRBD1. The V gene's germline CDR1 is MGHDK and CDR2 SYGVNS. The CDR3 contains 15 residues. Trimming took 4 bases from V and 4 from J; bases not matched to a gene: 8. DNA of the CDR3: TGTGCCAGCAGTGGGACCGGGACAGGGACATACGAGCAGTACTTC. Its translation: CASSGTGTGTYEQYF.

This chain uses TRBV5-1 with TRBJ2-7, with 9 nucleotides matching TRBD1. Germline CDR1 SGHRS, CDR2 YFSETQ. This CDR3 is built from 13 residues. The V and J ends lost 7 bases and 5 bases, in that order; junction bases with no gene match: 7. The CDR3 DNA reads TGCGCCAGCTACCGGGACAGGGCCAACGAGCAGTACTTC. Its translation: CASYRDRANEQYF.

V and J are TRBV5-1 and TRBJ2-1, with D possibly matching TRBD2 (6 bases). The length of the CDR3 is 15 residues. V was clipped by 1 base and J by 9 bases, with 17 bases between them. The germline V gene encodes CDR1 SGHRS and CDR2 YFSETQ. CDR3: CASSLTVLGTSEQFF. The DNA of the CDR3 is TGCGCCAGCAGCTTGACCGTCTTGGGGACTTCTGAGCAGTTCTTC.

The chain links TRBV7-9 to TRBJ1-2; the D is unclear. The germline V gene encodes CDR1 SEHNR and CDR2 FQNEAQ (reference sequence). V lost 7 bases and J 3 bases, leaving 12 bases between the germline ends. The CDR3 consists of 13 residues. The CDR3 spells CASNEQPDYGYTF. CDR3 DNA: TGTGCCAGCAACGAACAGCCTGACTATGGCTACACCTTC.